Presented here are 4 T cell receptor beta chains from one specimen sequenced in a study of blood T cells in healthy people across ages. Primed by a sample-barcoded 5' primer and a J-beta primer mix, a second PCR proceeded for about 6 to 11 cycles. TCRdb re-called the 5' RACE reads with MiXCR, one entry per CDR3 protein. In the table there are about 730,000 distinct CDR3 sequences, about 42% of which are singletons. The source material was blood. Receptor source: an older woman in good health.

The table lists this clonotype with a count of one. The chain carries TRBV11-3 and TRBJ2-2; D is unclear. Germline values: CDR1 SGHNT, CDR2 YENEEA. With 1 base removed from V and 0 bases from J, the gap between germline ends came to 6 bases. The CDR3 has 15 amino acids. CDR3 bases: TGTGCCAGCAGCTTAGGGCCCGCGAACACCGGGGAGCTGTTTTTT. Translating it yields CASSLGPANTGELFF.

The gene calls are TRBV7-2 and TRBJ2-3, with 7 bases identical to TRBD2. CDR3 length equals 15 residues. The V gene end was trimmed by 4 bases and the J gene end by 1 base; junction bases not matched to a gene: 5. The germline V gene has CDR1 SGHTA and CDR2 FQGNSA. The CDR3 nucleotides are TGTGCCAGCAGCTCGCGGGGGACTGGCACAGATACGCAGTATTTT. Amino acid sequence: CASSSRGTGTDTQYF.

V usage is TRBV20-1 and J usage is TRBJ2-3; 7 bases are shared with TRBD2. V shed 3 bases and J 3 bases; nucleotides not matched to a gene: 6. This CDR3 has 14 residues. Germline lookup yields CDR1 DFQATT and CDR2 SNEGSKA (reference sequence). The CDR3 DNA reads TGCAGTGCTAGTCTTCCAGCGGGAACAGATACGCAGTATTTT. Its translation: CSASLPAGTDTQYF.

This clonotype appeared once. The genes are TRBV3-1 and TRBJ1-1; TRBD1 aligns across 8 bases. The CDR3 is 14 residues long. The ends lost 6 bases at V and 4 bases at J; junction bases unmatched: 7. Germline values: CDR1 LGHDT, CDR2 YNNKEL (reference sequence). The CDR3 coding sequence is TGTGCCAGCAGACCAGGGGGCCTGAGCACTGAAGCTTTCTTT. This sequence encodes CASRPGGLSTEAFF.